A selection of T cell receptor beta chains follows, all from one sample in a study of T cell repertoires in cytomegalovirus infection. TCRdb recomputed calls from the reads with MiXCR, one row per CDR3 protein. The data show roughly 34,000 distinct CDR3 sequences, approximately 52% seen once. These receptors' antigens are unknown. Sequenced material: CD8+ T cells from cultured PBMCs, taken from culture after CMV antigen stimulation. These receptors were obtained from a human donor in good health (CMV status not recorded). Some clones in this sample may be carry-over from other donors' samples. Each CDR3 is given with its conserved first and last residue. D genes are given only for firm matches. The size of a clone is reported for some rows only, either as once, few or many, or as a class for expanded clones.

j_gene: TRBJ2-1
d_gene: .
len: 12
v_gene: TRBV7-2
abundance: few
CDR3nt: TGTGCCAGCAGCTTAACTGTTGATGAGCAGTTCTTC
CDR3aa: CASSLTVDEQFF

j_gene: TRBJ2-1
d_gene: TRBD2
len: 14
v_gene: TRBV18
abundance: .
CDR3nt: TGTGCCAGCTCACGGGACTACGGCGTACGTGAGCAGTTCTTC
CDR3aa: CASSRDYGVREQFF

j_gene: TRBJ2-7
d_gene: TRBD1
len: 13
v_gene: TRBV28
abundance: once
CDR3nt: TGTGCCAGCAAGGGGACAGGGTTTATGGAGCAGTACTTC
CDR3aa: CASKGTGFMEQYF

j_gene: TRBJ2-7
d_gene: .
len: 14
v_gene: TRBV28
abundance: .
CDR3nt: TGTGCCAGCAGTTTACGGGCAGATCCCTACGAGCAGTACTTC
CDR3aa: CASSLRADPYEQYF

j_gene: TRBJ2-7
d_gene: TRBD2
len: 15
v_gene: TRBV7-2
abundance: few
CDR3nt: TGTGCCAGCAGCTTAGCCTCCCGGGGGGGATACGAGCAGTACTTC
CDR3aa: CASSLASRGGYEQYF

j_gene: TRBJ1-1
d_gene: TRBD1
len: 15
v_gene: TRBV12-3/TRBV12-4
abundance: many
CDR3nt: TGTGCCAGCAGTCCTGGGACAGGGGGTTACACTGAAGCTTTCTTT
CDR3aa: CASSPGTGGYTEAFF

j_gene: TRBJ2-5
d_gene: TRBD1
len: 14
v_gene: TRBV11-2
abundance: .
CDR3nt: TGTGCCAGCAGCTGGGGACAGGGCCAAGAGACCCAGTACTTC
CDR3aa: CASSWGQGQETQYF

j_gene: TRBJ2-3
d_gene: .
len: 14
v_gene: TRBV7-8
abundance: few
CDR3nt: TGTGCCAGCACCCAAGCGGGCCCCGAGGGTACGCAGTATTTT
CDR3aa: CASTQAGPEGTQYF

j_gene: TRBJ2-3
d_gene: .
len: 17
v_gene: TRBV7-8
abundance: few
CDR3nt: TGTGCCAGCAGCTTAACGGTCTCAACCCGAACCACAGATACGCAGTATTTT
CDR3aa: CASSLTVSTRTTDTQYF

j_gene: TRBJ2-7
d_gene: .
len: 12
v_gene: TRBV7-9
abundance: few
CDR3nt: TGTGCCAGCAGCTTATTGGAGTACGAGCAGTACTTC
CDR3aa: CASSLLEYEQYF

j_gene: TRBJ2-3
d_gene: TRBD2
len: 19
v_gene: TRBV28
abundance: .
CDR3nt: TGTGCCAGCAGCTCCGGGACAGGACTAGCGGGAGGGCCTAGGGATACGCAGTATTTT
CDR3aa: CASSSGTGLAGGPRDTQYF

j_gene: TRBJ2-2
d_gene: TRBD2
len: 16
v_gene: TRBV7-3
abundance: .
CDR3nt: TGTGCCAGCAGCATCCCTAGCGGTCTGAACACCGGGGAGCTGTTTTTT
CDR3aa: CASSIPSGLNTGELFF

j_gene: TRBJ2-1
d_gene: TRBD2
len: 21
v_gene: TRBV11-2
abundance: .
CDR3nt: TGTGCCAGCAGCTTAGCTGGGGGACTAGCGGGGGGCCCCAACCTTTTGGATGAGCAGTTCTTC
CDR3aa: CASSLAGGLAGGPNLLDEQFF

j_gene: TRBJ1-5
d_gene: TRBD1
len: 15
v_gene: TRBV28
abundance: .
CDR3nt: TGTGCCAGCGAGTGGACAGGGATTAGCAATCAGCCCCAGCATTTT
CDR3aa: CASEWTGISNQPQHF